Listed below are T cell receptor beta chains from one sample, sequenced in a study of T-cell reconstitution after alpha-beta-depleted transplantation in children. TCRdb recomputed calls from the PCR reads with MiXCR, one row per CDR3 protein. The table records a few hundred thousand distinct CDR3 sequences, approximately 10% of them present only once. The sequenced sample was PBMCs from the stem cell graft donor, obtained from the stem cell graft. These receptors all stem from a human donor who donated a stem cell graft to a child with acute lymphoblastic leukemia. CDR3s include the opening cysteine and the closing phenylalanine or tryptophan. D genes are given only for firm matches. Only part of the rows carry a size: once, few, many, or a class if the clone is expanded.

J gene | D gene | clone size | CDR3 length | V gene | CDR3 protein | CDR3 DNA
TRBJ1-1 | - | - | 18 | TRBV4-3 | CASSQERIQELINTEAFF | TGCGCCAGCAGCCAAGAGAGGATTCAGGAACTAATTAACACTGAAGCTTTCTTT
TRBJ2-1 | - | - | 16 | TRBV7-8 | CASSLMGNPRGNEQFF | TGTGCCAGCAGCTTGATGGGGAACCCCAGGGGAAATGAGCAGTTCTTC
TRBJ1-4 | - | - | 15 | TRBV7-9 | CASSFLAQGDEKLFF | TGTGCCAGCAGCTTTTTGGCCCAAGGGGACGAAAAACTGTTTTTT
TRBJ2-7 | - | many | 16 | TRBV21-1 | CASSKAGGFYSYEQYF | TGTGCCAGCAGCAAAGCAGGGGGTTTTTATTCCTACGAGCAGTACTTC
TRBJ2-7 | - | many | 12 | TRBV12-3/TRBV12-4 | CASSLVGGEQYF | TGTGCCAGCAGTTTAGTAGGTGGCGAGCAGTACTTC
TRBJ2-1 | - | few | 19 | TRBV11-1 | CASSPRPTPTDFSYNEQFF | TGTGCCAGCAGCCCCCGTCCCACCCCGACAGACTTCTCCTACAATGAGCAGTTCTTC
TRBJ2-1 | - | few | 19 | TRBV6-4 | CASSDSILGGLSSYNEQFF | TGTGCCAGCAGTGACTCGATTCTAGGCGGCCTAAGCTCCTACAATGAGCAGTTCTTC
TRBJ2-7 | - | - | 14 | TRBV7-2 | CASSQDRPTREQYF | TGTGCCAGCAGCCAAGACAGGCCGACCCGCGAGCAGTACTTC
TRBJ2-5 | - | many | 11 | TRBV2 | CASSEAVSSLF | TGTGCCAGCAGTGAAGCGGTATCTTCCCTCTTC
TRBJ2-5 | TRBD2 | many | 18 | TRBV5-1 | CASSLGLAGGPGRETQYF | TGCGCCAGCAGCCTAGGACTAGCGGGGGGGCCCGGGCGAGAGACCCAGTACTTC
TRBJ1-2 | TRBD1 | many | 13 | TRBV29-1 | CSVGTGGWNGYTF | TGCAGCGTGGGGACAGGGGGGTGGAATGGCTACACCTTC
TRBJ1-3 | - | - | 16 | TRBV14 | CASSQDGRISGNTIYF | TGTGCCAGCAGCCAAGATGGACGGATCTCTGGAAACACCATATATTTT
TRBJ1-6 | - | many | 14 | TRBV12-3/TRBV12-4 | CASSFAGYGSPLHF | TGTGCCAGCAGTTTCGCAGGGTACGGATCACCCCTCCACTTT
TRBJ2-5 | TRBD1 | many | 14 | TRBV20-1 | CSAQRGTDQETQYF | TGCAGTGCGCAAAGAGGGACAGACCAAGAGACCCAGTACTTC
TRBJ2-7 | - | few | 11 | TRBV29-1 | CSVEDLGEQYF | TGCAGCGTTGAAGATCTCGGCGAGCAGTACTTC
TRBJ2-5 | - | - | 13 | TRBV7-2 | CASSRDQQETQYF | TGTGCCAGCAGTCGGGACCAACAAGAGACCCAGTACTTC
TRBJ2-1 | - | few | 14 | TRBV7-9 | CASNRPSSYNEQFF | TGTGCCAGCAACAGACCGAGCTCCTACAATGAGCAGTTCTTC
TRBJ1-1 | - | - | 15 | TRBV5-1 | CASSFRLDMNTEAFF | TGCGCCAGCAGCTTCCGGCTGGACATGAACACTGAAGCTTTCTTT
TRBJ1-5 | TRBD1 | - | 14 | TRBV7-9 | CASSLAGQQGAQHF | TGTGCCAGCAGCTTAGCTGGACAACAGGGGGCCCAGCATTTT
TRBJ1-1 | - | few | 11 | TRBV29-1 | CSADAGSEAFF | TGCAGCGCCGACGCCGGCTCTGAAGCTTTCTTT
TRBJ2-5 | TRBD2 | many | 14 | TRBV5-1 | CASQASSGQETQYF | TGCGCTTCACAGGCGTCTAGCGGACAAGAGACCCAGTACTTC
TRBJ2-7 | - | - | 14 | TRBV28 | CASSFPGDHYEQYF | TGTGCCAGCAGTTTCCCCGGGGACCACTACGAGCAGTACTTC
TRBJ2-1 | - | few | 16 | TRBV3-1 | CASSQDLASSYNEQFF | TGTGCCAGCAGCCAGGATCTAGCGAGCTCCTACAATGAGCAGTTCTTC
TRBJ2-7 | TRBD2 | many | 13 | TRBV29-1 | CSVETSGNYEQYF | TGCAGCGTTGAAACTAGCGGGAACTACGAGCAGTACTTC
TRBJ1-5 | - | - | 13 | TRBV6-1 | CASRPWGNQPQHF | TGTGCCAGCAGGCCGTGGGGCAATCAGCCCCAGCATTTT
TRBJ2-1 | - | - | 15 | TRBV11-2 | CASSPLGGSYNEQFF | TGTGCCAGCAGTCCTCTCGGGGGCTCCTACAATGAGCAGTTCTTC
TRBJ2-3 | TRBD1 | - | 15 | TRBV5-1 | CASSQAGTGTDTQYF | TGCGCCAGCAGCCAGGCCGGGACAGGCACAGATACGCAGTATTTT
TRBJ2-7 | - | few | 14 | TRBV4-3 | CASSQDRRTYEQYF | TGCGCCAGCAGCCAAGATCGGCGGACCTACGAGCAGTACTTC
TRBJ1-2 | - | few | 15 | TRBV7-9 | CASSARDGELVGYTF | TGTGCCAGCAGCGCAAGAGACGGAGAGTTGGTTGGCTACACCTTC
TRBJ2-7 | - | few | 17 | TRBV5-6 | CASSLQSLLGIRHEQYF | TGTGCCAGCAGCTTGCAGTCGCTCCTAGGCATCCGTCACGAGCAGTACTTC
TRBJ2-1 | TRBD2 | many | 14 | TRBV10-3 | CAIRRGTSGDEQFF | TGTGCCATCAGGAGGGGGACTAGCGGCGATGAGCAGTTCTTC
TRBJ2-2 | - | - | 15 | TRBV5-1 | CASSLGDTNTGELFF | TGCGCCAGCAGCTTGGGGGACACCAACACCGGGGAGCTGTTTTTT
TRBJ2-3 | - | many | 13 | TRBV5-1 | CASSSRARDTQYF | TGCGCCAGCAGCAGCCGAGCCAGAGATACGCAGTATTTT
TRBJ1-1 | - | many | 13 | TRBV6-4 | CASRRGPGSEAFF | TGTGCCAGCAGGAGGGGCCCCGGCTCTGAAGCTTTCTTT
TRBJ1-2 | TRBD1 | - | 16 | TRBV5-1 | CASSLAAGGNWDGYTF | TGCGCCAGCAGCTTGGCTGCAGGGGGGAATTGGGATGGCTACACCTTC
TRBJ1-2 | - | many | 14 | TRBV12-3/TRBV12-4 | CASSLGPANYGYTF | TGTGCCAGCAGTTTGGGTCCCGCTAACTATGGCTACACCTTC
TRBJ2-3 | - | few | 13 | TRBV15 | CATSRERPDTQYF | TGTGCCACCAGCAGAGAGCGGCCAGATACGCAGTATTTT
TRBJ2-1 | - | - | 13 | TRBV6-4 | CASSDSWVSEQFF | TGTGCCAGCAGTGACTCATGGGTTAGTGAGCAGTTCTTC
TRBJ1-1 | - | many | 13 | TRBV5-6 | CASSLPVNTEAFF | TGTGCCAGCAGCTTACCTGTGAATACTGAAGCTTTCTTT
TRBJ1-4 | - | - | 14 | TRBV9 | CASSSRNSNEKLFF | TGTGCCAGCAGCTCCCGCAATTCTAATGAAAAACTGTTTTTT
TRBJ2-3 | TRBD2 | few | 16 | TRBV20-1 | CSARPSGAYRTDTQYF | TGCAGTGCTAGACCTAGCGGGGCCTACCGCACAGATACGCAGTATTTT
TRBJ2-2 | - | - | 15 | TRBV18 | CASSPEIGNTGELFF | TGTGCCAGCTCACCAGAAATCGGGAACACCGGGGAGCTGTTTTTT
TRBJ1-1 | - | many | 15 | TRBV5-1 | CASSFKGTGNTEAFF | TGCGCCAGCAGCTTCAAAGGGACGGGAAACACTGAAGCTTTCTTT
TRBJ2-7 | TRBD2 | - | 15 | TRBV7-6 | CASSQTSGGAYEQYF | TGTGCCAGCAGCCAGACTAGCGGGGGGGCCTACGAGCAGTACTTC
TRBJ2-5 | - | - | 15 | TRBV11-2 | CASSLASRAQETQYF | TGTGCCAGCAGCTTAGCGTCCAGGGCTCAAGAGACCCAGTACTTC
TRBJ2-3 | TRBD2 | few | 16 | TRBV4-2 | CASSQIMRGAGDTQYF | TGTGCCAGCAGCCAAATTATGCGGGGGGCCGGAGATACGCAGTATTTT
TRBJ1-4 | - | - | 16 | TRBV27 | CASSLSITGRDEKLFF | TGTGCCAGCAGTTTATCCATCACAGGGAGGGATGAAAAACTGTTTTTT
TRBJ1-1 | - | - | 11 | TRBV12-3/TRBV12-4 | CASSGAGQAFF | TGTGCCAGCAGTGGGGCGGGTCAAGCTTTCTTT
TRBJ2-3 | TRBD2 | many | 16 | TRBV7-2 | CASSMGLAGTTDTQYF | TGTGCCAGCAGCATGGGACTAGCGGGGACGACAGATACGCAGTATTTT
TRBJ1-5 | - | many | 14 | TRBV7-9 | CASSPLIGNQPQHF | TGTGCCAGCAGCCCCCTTATCGGCAATCAGCCCCAGCATTTT